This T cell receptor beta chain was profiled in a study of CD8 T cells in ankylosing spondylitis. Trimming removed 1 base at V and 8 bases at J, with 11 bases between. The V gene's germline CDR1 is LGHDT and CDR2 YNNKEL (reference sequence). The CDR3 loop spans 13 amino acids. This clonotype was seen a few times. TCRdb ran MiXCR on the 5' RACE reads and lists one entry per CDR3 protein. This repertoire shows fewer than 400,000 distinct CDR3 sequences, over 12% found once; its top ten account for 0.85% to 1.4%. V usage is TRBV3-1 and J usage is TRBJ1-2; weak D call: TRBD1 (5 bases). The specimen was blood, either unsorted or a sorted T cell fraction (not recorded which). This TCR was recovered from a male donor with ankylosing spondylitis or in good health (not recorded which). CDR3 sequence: CASSQGQGDGYTF. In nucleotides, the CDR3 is TGTGCCAGCAGCCAAGGCCAGGGTGACGGCTACACCTTC.